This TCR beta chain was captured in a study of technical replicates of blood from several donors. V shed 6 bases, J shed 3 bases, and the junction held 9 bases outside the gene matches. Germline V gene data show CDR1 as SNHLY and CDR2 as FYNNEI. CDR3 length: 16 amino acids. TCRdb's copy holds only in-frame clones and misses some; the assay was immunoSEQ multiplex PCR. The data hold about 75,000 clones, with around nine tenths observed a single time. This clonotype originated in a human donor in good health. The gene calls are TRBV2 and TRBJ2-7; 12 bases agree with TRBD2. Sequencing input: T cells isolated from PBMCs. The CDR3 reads CASRASGRALSYEQYF. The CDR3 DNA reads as TGTGCCAGCAGGGCTAGCGGGAGGGCCCTCAGCTACGAGCAGTACTTC.